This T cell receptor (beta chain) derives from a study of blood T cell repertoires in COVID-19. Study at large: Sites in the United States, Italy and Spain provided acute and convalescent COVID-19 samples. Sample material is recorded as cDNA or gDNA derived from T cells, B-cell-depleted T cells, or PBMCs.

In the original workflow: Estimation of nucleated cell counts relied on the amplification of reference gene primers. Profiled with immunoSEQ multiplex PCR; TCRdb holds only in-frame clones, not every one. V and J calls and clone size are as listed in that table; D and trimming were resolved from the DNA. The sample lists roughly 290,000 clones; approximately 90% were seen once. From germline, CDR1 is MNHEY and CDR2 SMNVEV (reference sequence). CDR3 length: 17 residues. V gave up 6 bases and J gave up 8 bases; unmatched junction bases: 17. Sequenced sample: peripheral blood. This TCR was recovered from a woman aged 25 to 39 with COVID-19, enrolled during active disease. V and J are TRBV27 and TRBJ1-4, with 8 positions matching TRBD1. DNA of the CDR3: TGTGCCAGCAGGGGTTTCGATACGAGACAGGGGCCCGAAAAACTGTTTTTT. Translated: CASRGFDTRQGPEKLFF.